The 5 T cell receptor beta chains presented below share a single source sample, sequenced in a study of T cells in Graves' hyperthyroidism and ophthalmopathy. TCR beta CDR3 sequences were amplified from RNA transcripts. Initially, a first-round RT-PCR of the TCR CDR3 employed the HTBI primer set. TCRdb reprocessed the multiplex PCR reads with MiXCR, giving one entry per CDR3 protein. The profile shows about 740,000 distinct CDR3 sequences, 12% to 15% of them singletons. The material sequenced was blood. These receptors were obtained from a woman under 30 with Graves' hyperthyroidism.

This clonotype occurred a few times. The V and J genes are TRBV4-1 and TRBJ2-2; 13 bases align to TRBD2. The CDR3 totals 16 residues. The junction had 4 bases not matched to a gene; V was cut back by 3 bases and J by 6 bases. CDR1 and CDR2 from the germline V gene are MGHRA and YSYEKL. CDR3 protein: CASSHGLAGAAGELFF. CDR3 in DNA: TGCGCCAGCAGCCATGGACTAGCGGGAGCGGCCGGGGAGCTGTTTTTT.

The rearrangement links TRBV4-1 to TRBJ2-7; 9 positions agree with TRBD1. Trimming removed 4 bases from V and 5 bases from J; junction bases left unmatched: 6. The CDR3 length is 14 residues. CDR1 is MGHRA and CDR2 is YSYEKL in the germline V gene. CDR3 in DNA: TGCGCCAGCAGCCTAGGGACAGGGTTCAACGAGCAGTACTTC. Protein: CASSLGTGFNEQYF.

The chain carries TRBV11-2 and TRBJ1-1, with 7 bases identical to TRBD1. The CDR3 totals 18 residues. Germline trimming cut 4 bases from V and 1 base from J; bases unmatched to any gene: 15. Germline CDR1 reads SGHAT; CDR2 reads FQNNGV. CDR3 nucleotide sequence: TGTGCCAGCAGCTACACCCCGCTGCCGGGACAGAAGAACACTGAAGCTTTCTTT. Amino acid sequence: CASSYTPLPGQKNTEAFF.

The table lists this clonotype with many counts. The chain is built from TRBV20-1 and TRBJ2-5; 13 positions agree with TRBD2. V shed 4 bases and J 4 bases; nucleotides not matched to a gene: 3. The CDR3 loop spans 14 amino acids. Germline lookup yields CDR1 DFQATT and CDR2 SNEGSKA (reference sequence). The CDR3 DNA reads as TGCAGTGCTATTGGACTAGCGGGAGTAGAGACCCAGTACTTC. Its translation is CSAIGLAGVETQYF.

This clonotype was counted many times. J is TRBJ2-1 and V is TRBV2; D possibly uses TRBD1 or TRBD2 (5 bases each). Deletions cut 4 bases from V and 9 bases from J, with 10 bases between. CDR1 and CDR2 (germline): SNHLY, FYNNEI. The CDR3 has 12 amino acids. CDR3 coding DNA: TGTGCCAGCAGTGGGACTGGGGGTGAGCAGTTCTTC. This translates into CASSGTGGEQFF.